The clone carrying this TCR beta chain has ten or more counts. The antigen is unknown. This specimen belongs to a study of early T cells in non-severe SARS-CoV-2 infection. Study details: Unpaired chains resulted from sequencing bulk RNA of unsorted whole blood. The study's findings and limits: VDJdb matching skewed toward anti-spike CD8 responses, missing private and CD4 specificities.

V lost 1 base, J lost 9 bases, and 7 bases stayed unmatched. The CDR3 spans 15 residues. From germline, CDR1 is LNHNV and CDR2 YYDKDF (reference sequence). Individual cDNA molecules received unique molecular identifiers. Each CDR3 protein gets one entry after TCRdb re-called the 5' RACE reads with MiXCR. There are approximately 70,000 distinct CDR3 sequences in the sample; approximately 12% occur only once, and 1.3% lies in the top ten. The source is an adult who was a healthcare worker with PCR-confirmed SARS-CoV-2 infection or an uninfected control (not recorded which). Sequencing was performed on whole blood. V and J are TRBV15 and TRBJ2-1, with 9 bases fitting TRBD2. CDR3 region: CATSRGAGGPSEQFF. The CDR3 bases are TGTGCCACCAGCAGAGGGGCGGGAGGGCCGAGTGAGCAGTTCTTC.